Shown below are 3 T cell receptor beta chains from a single sample sequenced in a study of resident and recirculating memory T cells in vitiligo. Profiled with immunoSEQ multiplex PCR; TCRdb holds only in-frame clones, not every one. The sample has more than 65,000 clones, more than 85% seen once. The sequencing input was blood. The receptors were gathered from a male donor with vitiligo.

This clone was counted between two and nine times. This chain uses TRBV5-4 with TRBJ1-6, with 7 bases lining up with TRBD1. Looked up from germline, CDR1 is SGHNT and CDR2 is YYREEE (reference sequence). Trimming removed 3 bases from V and 12 bases from J; junction bases left unmatched: 6. The CDR3 spans 13 residues. The CDR3 is CASSSFTGEPLHF. The CDR3 nucleotides read TGTGCCAGCAGCTCCTTCACAGGGGAACCCCTCCACTTT.

The J gene is TRBJ2-2, the V gene TRBV9; a possible D gene is TRBD1 (6 bases). The CDR3 runs 15 residues. Germline V gene sequence: CDR1 SGDLS, CDR2 YYNGEE. Trimming took off 4 bases at V and 5 bases at J, with 15 bases between the two ends. CDR3 coding DNA: TGTGCCAGCAGCCTTCGGACAGACGGAACCGGGGAGCTGTTTTTT. Protein: CASSLRTDGTGELFF.

This clone showed up just once. This chain links TRBV7-2 with TRBJ2-7; TRBD1 aligns across 11 bases. The CDR3 consists of 15 residues. The germline V gene has CDR1 SGHTA and CDR2 FQGNSA. Trimming took 5 bases from V and 4 from J; bases not matched to a gene: 7. In nucleotides, the CDR3 is TGTGCCAGCAGCCAAGGGACAGGGGGTGGGTACGAGCAGTACTTC. Its translation is CASSQGTGGGYEQYF.